A selection of T cell receptor beta chains follows, all from one sample in a study of cytomegalovirus exposure and HLA in healthy donors. Clones were read by immunoSEQ multiplex PCR, and TCRdb kept only the in-frame ones, dropping some. The table shows more than 80,000 clones, with about 71% occurring only once. Sequenced input: PBMCs. The origin of the receptors is a boy younger than 18 in good health and CMV-seronegative. Both conserved end residues are part of each CDR3. A D gene is named only where the DNA matches it firmly.

d_call v_call cdr3_aa
TRBD2 TRBV6-8 CASSPGGTTPRQETQYF
TRBD2 TRBV4-1 CASSYLAGGYNEQFF
- TRBV5-3 CARSQHSTAGGTGDTQYF
TRBD1 TRBV2 CASNRQGLRAYEQYF
- TRBV14 CASSQVIYTEAFF
- TRBV6-5 CASSYSYTLNTEAFF
TRBD1 TRBV9 CASSVAAGDGQGSTVYGYTF
TRBD2 TRBV7-2 CASSLQRGAQTQYF
- TRBV27 CASSHGESYEQYF
TRBD1 TRBV10-1 CASSEGTGLPYEQYF
- TRBV11-2 CASSSTAPEQFF
- TRBV5-6 CASSLGAGYTDTQYF
TRBD1 TRBV6-1 CASSEGQGADTQYF
TRBD1 TRBV10-3 CAISRGQAITDTQYF
TRBD2 TRBV7-9 CASNKLPGLAGGYNEQFF
- TRBV5-1 CASSLKQLTGELFF
- TRBV7-9 CASSQAAVAYEQYF
- TRBV7-9 CASSFGGRGNTIYF
- TRBV30 CATRQVLLNEKLFF
- TRBV28 CASSLWTVSFNQPQHF
- TRBV10-3 CAITKEGVKNTEAFF
- TRBV28 CASSFAPGSVLTF
TRBD1 TRBV19 CASTPGQGTYGYTF
TRBD2 TRBV6-1 CASSGLAGNTGELFF
TRBD2 TRBV5-1 CASSGTSGGAPETQYF
- TRBV27 CASSFLGTEGLDEQYF
- TRBV5-5 CASSLGSPNEKLFF
- TRBV19 CATLYRWRGDTEAFF
TRBD1 TRBV7-9 CASSLATGTVNSPLHF
- TRBV2 CASSGGLYEKLFF
TRBD1 TRBV2 CASSFITTGEETQYF
- TRBV7-2 CASSSQKNEQYF
TRBD1 TRBV14 CASSQVIHRGRLPEAFF
TRBD1 TRBV9 CASSAQGAYSPLHF
TRBD1 TRBV11-3 CASSNGTGVEQYF
- TRBV5-1 CASSLVGGRYEQYF
- TRBV2 CASRVRNQGRNSNQPQHF
TRBD1 TRBV5-1 CASSLQGAGGNTEAFF
- TRBV28 CANSGVQETQYF
TRBD2 TRBV2 CASSRLAGDDEQYF
TRBD2 TRBV2 CASTSGGAGITDTQYF
- TRBV30 CAWTSFWANEQFF
TRBD1 TRBV6-5 CASRPDRGLTEAFF
- TRBV7-3 CASSLSRDQETQYF
TRBD1 TRBV28 CASTRDRNKYTSDTQYF
- TRBV19 CASRGSRGTGELFF
TRBD2 TRBV6-1 CASSEEVFASGVQETQYF
- TRBV2 CASRTRDLTVYEQYF
- TRBV30 CACRDKGDQPQHF
TRBD2 TRBV30 CAWSVGGTSYEQYF
- TRBV7-8 CASSPREGEGNEKLFF
TRBD2 TRBV30 CAWSVGREDRNIQYF
- TRBV10-2 CASSEGPSRQETQYF